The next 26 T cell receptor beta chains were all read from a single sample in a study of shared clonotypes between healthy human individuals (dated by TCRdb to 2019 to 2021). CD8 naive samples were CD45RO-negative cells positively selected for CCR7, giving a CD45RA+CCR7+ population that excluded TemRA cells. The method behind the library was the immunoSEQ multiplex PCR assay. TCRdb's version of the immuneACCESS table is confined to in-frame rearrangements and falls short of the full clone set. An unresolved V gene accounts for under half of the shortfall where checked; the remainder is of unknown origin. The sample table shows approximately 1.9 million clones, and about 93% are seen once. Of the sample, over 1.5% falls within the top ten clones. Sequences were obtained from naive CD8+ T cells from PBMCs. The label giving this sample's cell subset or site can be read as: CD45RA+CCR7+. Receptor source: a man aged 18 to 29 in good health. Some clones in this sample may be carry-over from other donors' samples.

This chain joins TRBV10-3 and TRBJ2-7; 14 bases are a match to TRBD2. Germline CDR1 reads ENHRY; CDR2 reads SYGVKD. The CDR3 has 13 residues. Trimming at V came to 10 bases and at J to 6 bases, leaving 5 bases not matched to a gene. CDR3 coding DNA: TGTGCCACCTTAGGACTAGCGGGAGGCGAGCAGTACTTC. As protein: CATLGLAGGEQYF.

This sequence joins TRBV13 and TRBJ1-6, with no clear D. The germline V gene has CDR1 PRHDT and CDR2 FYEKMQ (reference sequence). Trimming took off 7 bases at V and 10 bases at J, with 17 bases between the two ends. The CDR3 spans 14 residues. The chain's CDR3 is CASTPGPTGSPLHF. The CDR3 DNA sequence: TGTGCCAGCACGCCGGGCCCGACGGGATCACCCCTCCACTTT.

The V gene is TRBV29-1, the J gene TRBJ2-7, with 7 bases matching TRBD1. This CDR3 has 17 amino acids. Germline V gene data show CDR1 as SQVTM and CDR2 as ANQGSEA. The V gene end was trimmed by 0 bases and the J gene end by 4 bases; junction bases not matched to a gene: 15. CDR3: CSVEDDIPSRGQYEQYF. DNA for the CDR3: TGCAGCGTTGAAGACGATATCCCAAGTAGGGGGCAGTACGAGCAGTACTTC.

CDR3 residues: CASSLSHSSYNEQFF. The CDR3, as DNA: TGTGCCAGCAGTTTATCGCATAGCTCCTACAATGAGCAGTTCTTC. The chain couples TRBV28 to TRBJ2-1, with D unclear. Germline V gene data show CDR1 as MDHEN and CDR2 as SYDVKM. V lost 1 base to trimming and J lost 0 bases, with 7 bases between them. The CDR3 contains 15 residues.

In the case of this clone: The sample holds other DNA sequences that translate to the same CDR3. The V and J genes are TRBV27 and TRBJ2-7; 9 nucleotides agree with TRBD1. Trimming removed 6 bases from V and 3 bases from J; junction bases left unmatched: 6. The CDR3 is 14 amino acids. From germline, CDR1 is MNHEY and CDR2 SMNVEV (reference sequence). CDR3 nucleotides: TGTGCCAGCAGCTGGGGACAGGGCTACTACGAGCAGTACTTC. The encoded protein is CASSWGQGYYEQYF.

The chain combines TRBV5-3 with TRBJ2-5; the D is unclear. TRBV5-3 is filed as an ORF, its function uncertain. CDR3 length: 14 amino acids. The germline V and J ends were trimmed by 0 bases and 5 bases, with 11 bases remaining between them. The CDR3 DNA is TGTGCCAGAAGCTTGGGTCAGGCGGACGAGACCCAGTACTTC. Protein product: CARSLGQADETQYF.

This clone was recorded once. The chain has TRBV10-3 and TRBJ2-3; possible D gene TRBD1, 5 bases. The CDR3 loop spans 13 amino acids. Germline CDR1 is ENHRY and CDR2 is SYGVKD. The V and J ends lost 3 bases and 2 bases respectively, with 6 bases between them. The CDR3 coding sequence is TGTGCCATCAGTGACAGGGTCACAGATACGCAGTATTTT. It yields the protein CAISDRVTDTQYF.

CDR3 residues: CASSLGESSNQPQHF. The CDR3 DNA reads as TGTGCCAGCAGCTTGGGGGAATCAAGCAATCAGCCCCAGCATTTT. V is TRBV13 and J is TRBJ1-5, with a possible D match to TRBD1 (5 bases). CDR1 and CDR2 (germline): PRHDT, FYEKMQ (reference sequence). This CDR3 contains 15 residues. The V and J ends lost 3 bases and 1 base respectively, with 10 bases between them.

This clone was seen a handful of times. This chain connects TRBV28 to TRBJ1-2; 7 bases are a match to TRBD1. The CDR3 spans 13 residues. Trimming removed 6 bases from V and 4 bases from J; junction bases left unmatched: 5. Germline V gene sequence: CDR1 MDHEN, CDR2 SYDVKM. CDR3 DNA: TGTGCCAGCAGGACTCGGGACAGCTATGGCTACACCTTC. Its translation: CASRTRDSYGYTF.

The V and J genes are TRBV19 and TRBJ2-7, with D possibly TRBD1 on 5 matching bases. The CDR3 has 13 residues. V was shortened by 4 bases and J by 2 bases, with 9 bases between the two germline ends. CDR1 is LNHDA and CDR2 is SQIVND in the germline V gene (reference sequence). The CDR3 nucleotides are TGTGCCAGTAGTACGGACACAGCCTACGAGCAGTACTTC. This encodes CASSTDTAYEQYF.

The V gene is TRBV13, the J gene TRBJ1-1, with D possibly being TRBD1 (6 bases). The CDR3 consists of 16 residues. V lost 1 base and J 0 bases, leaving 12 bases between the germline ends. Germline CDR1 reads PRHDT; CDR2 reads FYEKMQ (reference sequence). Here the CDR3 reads CASSLAITGMNTEAFF. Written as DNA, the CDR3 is TGTGCCAGCAGCTTAGCGATCACAGGGATGAACACTGAAGCTTTCTTT. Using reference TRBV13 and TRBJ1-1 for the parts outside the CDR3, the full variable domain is AAGVIQSPRHLIKEKRETATLKCYPIPRHDTVYWYQQGPGQDPQFLISFYEKMQSDKGSIPDRFSAQQFSDYHSELNMSSLELGDSALYFCASSLAITGMNTEAFFGQGTRLTVV.

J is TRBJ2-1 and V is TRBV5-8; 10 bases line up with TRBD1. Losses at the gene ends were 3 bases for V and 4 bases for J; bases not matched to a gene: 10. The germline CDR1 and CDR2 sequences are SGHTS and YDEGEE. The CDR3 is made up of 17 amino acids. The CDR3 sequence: CASSSYPGTGVYNEQFF. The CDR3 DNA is TGTGCCAGCAGCTCTTATCCCGGGACAGGGGTTTACAATGAGCAGTTCTTC.

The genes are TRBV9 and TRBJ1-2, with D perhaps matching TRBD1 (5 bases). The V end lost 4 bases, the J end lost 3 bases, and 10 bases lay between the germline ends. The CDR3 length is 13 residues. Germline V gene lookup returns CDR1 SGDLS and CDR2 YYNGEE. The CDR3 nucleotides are TGTGCCAGCAGCCCGAAGACAGACTATGGCTACACCTTC. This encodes CASSPKTDYGYTF.

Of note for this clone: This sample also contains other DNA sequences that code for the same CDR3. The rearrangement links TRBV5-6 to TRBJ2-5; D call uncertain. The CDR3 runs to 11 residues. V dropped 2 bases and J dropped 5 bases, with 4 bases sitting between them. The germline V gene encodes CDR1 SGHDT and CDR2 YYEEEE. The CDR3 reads CASSFSETQYF. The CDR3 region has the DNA TGTGCCAGCAGCTTTTCTGAGACCCAGTACTTC.

The CDR3 sequence is CASSLGTGIPYEQYF. For the CDR3, the DNA is TGTGCCAGCAGCTTAGGGACAGGAATCCCCTACGAGCAGTACTTC. The gene calls are TRBV11-2 and TRBJ2-7; 7 bases align to TRBD1. CDR3 length: 15 residues. V gave up 1 base and J gave up 2 bases; unmatched junction bases: 5. The germline V gene encodes CDR1 SGHAT and CDR2 FQNNGV.

CDR3 loop: CASSYPWVGNEQFF. The DNA for the CDR3 is TGTGCCAGCAGCTACCCATGGGTAGGCAATGAGCAGTTCTTC. The chain has TRBV11-2 and TRBJ2-1; D is undetermined. Germline CDR1 SGHAT, CDR2 FQNNGV. Trimming pared 4 bases from V and 6 bases from J, leaving 13 bases between. This CDR3 has 14 residues.

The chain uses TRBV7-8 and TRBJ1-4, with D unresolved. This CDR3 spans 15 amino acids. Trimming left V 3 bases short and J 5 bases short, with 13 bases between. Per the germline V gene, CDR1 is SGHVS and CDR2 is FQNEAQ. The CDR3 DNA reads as TGTGCCAGCAGCTTCTTGCAGTCCTTGAATGAAAAACTGTTTTTT. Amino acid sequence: CASSFLQSLNEKLFF.

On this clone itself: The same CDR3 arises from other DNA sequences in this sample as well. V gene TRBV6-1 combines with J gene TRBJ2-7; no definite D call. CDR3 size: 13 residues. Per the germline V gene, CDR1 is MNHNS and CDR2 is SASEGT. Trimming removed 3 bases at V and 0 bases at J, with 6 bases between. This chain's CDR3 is CASSEGSSYEQYF. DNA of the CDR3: TGTGCCAGCAGTGAGGGCAGCTCCTACGAGCAGTACTTC.

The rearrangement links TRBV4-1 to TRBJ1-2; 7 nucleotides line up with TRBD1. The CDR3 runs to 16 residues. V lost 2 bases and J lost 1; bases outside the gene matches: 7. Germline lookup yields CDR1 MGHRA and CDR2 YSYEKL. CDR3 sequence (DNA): TGCGCCAGCAGCCAATCCACAGGGGTGGGTAACTATGGCTACACCTTC. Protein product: CASSQSTGVGNYGYTF.

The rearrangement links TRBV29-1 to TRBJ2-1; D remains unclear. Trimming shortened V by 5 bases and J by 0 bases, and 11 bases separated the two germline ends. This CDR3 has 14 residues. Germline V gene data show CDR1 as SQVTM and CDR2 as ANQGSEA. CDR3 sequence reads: CSVFSTTSYNEQFF. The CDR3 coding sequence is TGCAGCGTTTTTTCCACGACCTCCTACAATGAGCAGTTCTTC.

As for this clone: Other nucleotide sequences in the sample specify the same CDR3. CDR3 bases: TGTGCCAGCAGTTTTGGGGGGAATGAAAAACTGTTTTTT. Translating gives CASSFGGNEKLFF. The V call is TRBV27, the J call TRBJ1-4; perhaps TRBD1 as D (5 bases). The CDR3 is 13 residues long. Germline lookup yields CDR1 MNHEY and CDR2 SMNVEV (reference sequence). Between the trimmed V and J ends, which lost 3 bases and 5 bases, there was a span of 7 bases.

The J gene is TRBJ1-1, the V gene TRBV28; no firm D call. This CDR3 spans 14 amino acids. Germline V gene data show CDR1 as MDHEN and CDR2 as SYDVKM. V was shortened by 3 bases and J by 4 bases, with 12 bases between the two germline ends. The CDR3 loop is CASSLAGEFTEAFF. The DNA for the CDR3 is TGTGCCAGCAGTTTGGCAGGAGAGTTCACTGAAGCTTTCTTT.

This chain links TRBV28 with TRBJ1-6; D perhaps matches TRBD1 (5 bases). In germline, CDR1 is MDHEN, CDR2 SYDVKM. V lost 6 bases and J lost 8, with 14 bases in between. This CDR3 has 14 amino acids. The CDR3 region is CASSPQATDSPLHF. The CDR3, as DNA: TGTGCCAGCAGCCCCCAGGCGACAGATTCACCCCTCCACTTT. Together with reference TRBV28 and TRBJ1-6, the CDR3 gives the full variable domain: DVKVTQSSRYLVKRTGEKVFLECVQDMDHENMFWYRQDPGLGLRLIYFSYDVKMKEKGDIPEGYSVSREKKERFSLILESASTNQTSMYLCASSPQATDSPLHFGNGTRLTVT.

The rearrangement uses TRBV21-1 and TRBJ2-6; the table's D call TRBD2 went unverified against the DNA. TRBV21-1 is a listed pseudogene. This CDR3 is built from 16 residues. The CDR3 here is CASPTQGGPGANVLTF. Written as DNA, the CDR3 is TGTGCCAGCCCTACCCAAGGAGGACCTGGGGCCAACGTCCTGACTTTC.

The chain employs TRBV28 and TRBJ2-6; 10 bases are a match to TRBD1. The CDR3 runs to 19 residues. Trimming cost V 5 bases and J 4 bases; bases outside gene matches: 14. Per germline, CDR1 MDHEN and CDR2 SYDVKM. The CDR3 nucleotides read TGTGCCAGCAGTCCTCTGAGGGACAGGGGATCGTCCGGGGCCAACGTCCTGACTTTC. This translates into CASSPLRDRGSSGANVLTF.

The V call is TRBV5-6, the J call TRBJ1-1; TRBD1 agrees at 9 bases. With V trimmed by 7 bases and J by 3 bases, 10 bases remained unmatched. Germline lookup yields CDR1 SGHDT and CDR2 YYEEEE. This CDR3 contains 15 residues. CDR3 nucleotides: TGTGCCAGCGGAACCACAGGGGGCTTCGACACTGAAGCTTTCTTT. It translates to CASGTTGGFDTEAFF.